Below are 27 T cell receptor beta chains sequenced from a single sample in a study of cytomegalovirus exposure and HLA in healthy donors. This PCR relied on a set of 60 Vbeta primers and 13 Jbeta primers. The assay was immunoSEQ multiplex PCR, and TCRdb's table has in-frame clones only and misses some. The sample lists 150,000 to 200,000 clones, roughly four fifths occurring once. Sequences were obtained from PBMCs. Receptors were obtained from a woman aged 18-30 years in good health and CMV-seropositive.

This sequence joins TRBV7-2 and TRBJ1-5, with 9 bases fitting TRBD1. The V gene's germline CDR1 is SGHTA and CDR2 FQGNSA. The ends lost 5 bases at V and 7 bases at J; junction bases unmatched: 9. The CDR3 covers 15 residues. For the CDR3, the DNA is TGTGCCAGCAGCCCCCGGACAGGGGCAGGACAGCCCCAGCATTTT. Translation: CASSPRTGAGQPQHF.

A note on this clone: At one boundary the junction diverges from the germline segment, which might be a read error. The chain uses TRBV6-1 and TRBJ1-1; 9 bases are a match to TRBD1. CDR1 is MNHNS, CDR2 SASEGT, per germline. There are 13 residues in the CDR3. The CDR3 loop is CAGSHRGLTEAFF. CDR3 nucleotides: TGTGCCGGCAGTCACAGGGGGCTAACTGAAGCTTTCTTT.

The CDR3 DNA follows: TGCAGCGTTGAAGAAGGTGTATTACAGCCTTTTAATGAAAAACTGTTTTTT. As protein: CSVEEGVLQPFNEKLFF. The chain recombines TRBV29-1 with TRBJ1-4, with unresolved D. Between the trimmed V and J ends, which lost 0 bases and 4 bases, there was a span of 18 bases. Germline V CDR1 and CDR2: SQVTM, ANQGSEA. This CDR3 spans 17 amino acids.

The chain has TRBV4-2 and TRBJ1-2; the match to TRBD1 covers 7 bases. V shed 0 bases, J shed 8 bases, and the junction held 9 bases outside the gene matches. CDR3 size: 15 residues. Germline V gene lookup returns CDR1 LGHNA and CDR2 YNFKEQ. The CDR3, as DNA: TGTGCCAGCAGCCAAGATCCCGACAGGGTTGGCGGCTACACCTTC. This encodes CASSQDPDRVGGYTF.

The table lists this clone with a few counts. This chain uses TRBV2 with TRBJ1-4, with D possibly matching TRBD1 (5 bases). V gave up 3 bases and J gave up 7 bases, with 15 bases separating them. Germline values: CDR1 SNHLY, CDR2 FYNNEI. The CDR3 spans 15 residues. CDR3 in amino acids: CASSDSAGFGEKLFF. DNA of the CDR3: TGTGCCAGCAGTGATTCGGCAGGGTTTGGTGAAAAACTGTTTTTT.

This chain connects TRBV7-6 to TRBJ2-2, with no clear D. The CDR3 extends over 14 amino acids. The germline gives CDR1 SGHVS, CDR2 FNYEAQ. Trimming left V 4 bases short and J 0 bases short, with 6 bases between. The CDR3 bases are TGTGCCAGCAGCTCCCGCGCGAACACCGGGGAGCTGTTTTTT. Translation gives CASSSRANTGELFF. Full variable domain (outside the CDR3, taken from reference TRBV7-6 and TRBJ2-2): GAGVSQSPRYKVTKRGQDVALRCDPISGHVSLYWYRQALGQGPEFLTYFNYEAQQDKSGLPNDRFSAERPEGSISTLTIQRTEQRDSAMYRCASSSRANTGELFFGEGSRLTVL.

The chain combines TRBV15 with TRBJ2-6; no clear D. Between the trimmed V and J ends, which lost 0 bases and 1 base, there was a span of 13 bases. The CDR3 runs 18 residues. The germline V gene encodes CDR1 LNHNV and CDR2 YYDKDF (reference sequence). The CDR3 DNA reads as TGTGCCACCAGCAGAGACCTCGTTAAGCTTTCTGGGGCCAACGTCCTGACTTTC. It codes for CATSRDLVKLSGANVLTF.

This chain connects TRBV9 to TRBJ2-1; 7 bases fit TRBD2. V shed 0 bases and J 0 bases; nucleotides not matched to a gene: 12. Germline CDR1 SGDLS, CDR2 YYNGEE. CDR3 length: 19 residues. The CDR3 DNA reads as TGTGCCAGCAGCGTAGGTGTGTCTAGCGGTCCGAGCTCCTACAATGAGCAGTTCTTC. Amino acid sequence: CASSVGVSSGPSSYNEQFF.

The V gene is TRBV28, the J gene TRBJ1-5; 7 bases align to TRBD1. The J segment lost 5 bases and the V segment lost 3 bases, leaving 4 bases of the junction unmatched. This CDR3 contains 14 residues. Per germline, CDR1 MDHEN and CDR2 SYDVKM. The CDR3 DNA follows: TGTGCCAGCAGTTTGTTAGGGACAGATCAGCCCCAGCATTTT. It yields the protein CASSLLGTDQPQHF.

The chain couples TRBV6-1 to TRBJ2-7; possible D gene TRBD2, 6 bases. The V gene lost 1 base and the J gene lost 4 bases, with 20 bases spanning the gap. This CDR3 is built from 17 residues. Germline V gives CDR1 MNHNS, CDR2 SASEGT. The chain's CDR3 is CASSEVKGRGRKYEQYV. The DNA of the CDR3 is TGTGCCAGCAGTGAAGTAAAGGGGCGGGGAAGGAAGTACGAGCAGTACGTC.

This rearrangement joins TRBV6-5 to TRBJ2-7; D might be TRBD1 (5 bases). The CDR3 is 14 residues long. The V end lost 0 bases, the J end lost 3 bases, and 9 bases lay between the germline ends. Germline V gene data show CDR1 as MNHEY and CDR2 as SVGAGI. The CDR3 DNA follows: TGTGCCAGCAGTTACTCGAGTCAGGGCTACGAGCAGTACGTC. This sequence encodes CASSYSSQGYEQYV.

The chain links TRBV11-2 to TRBJ1-4; the D gene is possibly TRBD1 (6 bases). CDR1 SGHAT and CDR2 FQNNGV come from the germline V gene. This CDR3 is 15 amino acids long. V was cut by 5 bases and J by 0 bases, with 10 bases left in between. Here the CDR3 reads CASSRGQSTNEKLFF. In nucleotides, the CDR3 is TGTGCCAGCAGCCGGGGACAATCAACTAATGAAAAACTGTTTTTT.

The chain combines TRBV5-1 with TRBJ2-2, with TRBD1 as a possible D gene (6 bases). Trimming left V 2 bases short and J 7 bases short, with 9 bases between. The CDR3 covers 13 residues. Germline assignment: CDR1 SGHRS and CDR2 YFSETQ. The CDR3 bases are TGCGCCAGCAGCTTACAGGGCAACGGGGAGCTGTTTTTT. It yields the protein CASSLQGNGELFF.

This rearrangement joins TRBV27 to TRBJ2-1; the D gene is possibly TRBD2 (6 bases). The V end lost 5 bases, the J end lost 7 bases, and 12 bases lay between the germline ends. The CDR3 has 13 residues. The V gene's germline CDR1 is MNHEY and CDR2 SMNVEV (reference sequence). CDR3 in amino acids: CASSAGRTNEQFF. CDR3 DNA: TGTGCCAGCAGTGCCGGGAGAACTAATGAGCAGTTCTTC.

The V and J genes are TRBV7-9 and TRBJ1-1; 8 nucleotides agree with TRBD1. This CDR3 is 16 amino acids long. The junction had 10 bases not matched to a gene; V was cut back by 4 bases and J by 3 bases. The germline V gene has CDR1 SEHNR and CDR2 FQNEAQ (reference sequence). CDR3: CASSSTLSDRDTEAFF. The CDR3 DNA sequence: TGTGCCAGCAGCTCTACCCTATCGGACAGGGACACTGAAGCTTTCTTT.

This clone has a single count. The J gene is TRBJ2-1, the V gene TRBV5-4; D possibly corresponds to TRBD1 (6 bases). The CDR3 length is 16 residues. Germline CDR1 is SGHNT and CDR2 is YYREEE (reference sequence). V was cut by 4 bases and J by 5 bases, with 19 bases left in between. CDR3 residues: CASSPLTGLVNNEQFF. The CDR3 DNA reads TGTGCCAGCAGCCCCCTGACAGGCCTCGTTAACAATGAGCAGTTCTTC. The variable domain in full, completed from reference TRBV5-4 and TRBJ2-1, reads ETGVTQSPTHLIKTRGQQVTLRCSSQSGHNTVSWYQQALGQGPQFIFQYYREEENGRGNFPPRFSGLQFPNYSSELNVNALELDDSALYLCASSPLTGLVNNEQFFGPGTRLTVL.

The rearrangement links TRBV11-2 to TRBJ2-2; 10 bases map to TRBD1. The CDR3 runs 16 residues. With 5 bases clipped from V and 7 bases from J, the junction kept 10 bases outside the gene matches. The germline V gene encodes CDR1 SGHAT and CDR2 FQNNGV. The CDR3 DNA is TGTGCCAGCAGCCCCACCGGGACAGGGGCTGGCGGGGAGCTGTTTTTT. It is translated as CASSPTGTGAGGELFF.

The chain combines TRBV7-9 with TRBJ1-2; the D gene is possibly TRBD1 (6 bases). This CDR3 spans 14 amino acids. Germline CDR1 reads SEHNR; CDR2 reads FQNEAQ (reference sequence). V was trimmed by 5 bases and J by 4 bases, leaving 14 bases between them. CDR3 loop: CASSTDSGVYGYTF. CDR3 sequence (DNA): TGTGCCAGCAGCACGGACAGCGGTGTCTATGGCTACACCTTC.

This chain joins TRBV30 and TRBJ2-7, with TRBD1 matching over 8 bases. Germline V gene lookup returns CDR1 GTSNPN and CDR2 SVGIG (reference sequence). The junction had 7 bases not matched to a gene; V was cut back by 2 bases and J by 4 bases. The CDR3 is made up of 14 amino acids. This CDR3 reads CAWSNDRGRYEQYF. CDR3 in DNA: TGTGCCTGGAGTAATGACAGGGGCCGTTACGAGCAGTACTTC.

The rearrangement joins TRBV6-6 to TRBJ1-1; D call uncertain. Germline V gene lookup returns CDR1 MNHNY and CDR2 SVGAGI (reference sequence). V lost 6 bases and J 4 bases, leaving 15 bases between the germline ends. CDR3 length: 14 amino acids. The CDR3 bases are TGTGCCAGCAGCTCCTTTAACGGAGGCACTGAAGCTTTCTTT. Translating it yields CASSSFNGGTEAFF.

V usage is TRBV10-3 and J usage is TRBJ2-1, with D possibly being TRBD2 (6 bases). CDR1 is ENHRY and CDR2 is SYGVKD in the germline V gene. Trimming took 4 bases from V and 3 from J, leaving 13 bases between them. The CDR3 extends over 15 amino acids. CDR3 region: CAISAGGAIYNEQFF. DNA of the CDR3: TGTGCCATCAGTGCGGGCGGGGCCATCTACAATGAGCAGTTCTTC.

This chain joins TRBV6-5 and TRBJ1-6; possible D gene TRBD1, 5 bases. The CDR3 totals 13 residues. The germline CDR1 and CDR2 sequences are MNHEY and SVGAGI. Trimming removed 6 bases from V and 7 bases from J, with 10 bases in between. The CDR3 bases are TGTGCCAGCAGACCCACAGGAAATTCACCCCTCCACTTT. This encodes CASRPTGNSPLHF.

This rearrangement joins TRBV7-2 to TRBJ2-3; TRBD1 aligns across 9 bases. The CDR3 contains 16 residues. V lost 4 bases, J lost 5 bases, and 10 bases stayed unmatched. Per the germline V gene, CDR1 is SGHTA and CDR2 is FQGNSA. This chain's CDR3 is CASSYTGGDYIDTQYF. DNA of the CDR3: TGTGCCAGCAGCTACACAGGGGGCGACTATATAGATACGCAGTATTTT.

This clone was counted between two and nine times. The J gene is TRBJ2-3, the V gene TRBV9, with a weak D call TRBD2 (6 bases). The CDR3 is 15 amino acids. CDR1 is SGDLS and CDR2 is YYNGEE in the germline V gene. Trimming removed 3 bases at V and 5 bases at J, with 16 bases between. Written as DNA, the CDR3 is TGTGCCAGCAGCGCGACCGGGACTTTAAGAGATACGCAGTATTTT. It specifies CASSATGTLRDTQYF. Full variable domain (missing parts from reference TRBV9 and TRBJ2-3): DSGVTQTPKHLITATGQRVTLRCSPRSGDLSVYWYQQSLDQGLQFLIQYYNGEERAKGNILERFSAQQFPDLHSELNLSSLELGDSALYFCASSATGTLRDTQYFGPGTRLTVL.

The V gene is TRBV11-1, the J gene TRBJ2-1, with 7 bases identical to TRBD2. Per germline, CDR1 SGHAT and CDR2 FQDESV (reference sequence). V shed 5 bases, J shed 3 bases, and the junction held 7 bases outside the gene matches. The CDR3 covers 15 residues. The CDR3 nucleotides read TGTGCCAGCAGCGATACTAGCGCGCACTACAATGAGCAGTTCTTC. It translates to CASSDTSAHYNEQFF.

The DNA of the CDR3 is TGTGCCAGCATGCCTGGGGGGGCCGGTTACAATGAGCAGTTCTTC. Its protein product is CASMPGGAGYNEQFF. The J gene is TRBJ2-1, the V gene TRBV9, with D perhaps matching TRBD2 (7 bases). CDR3 length: 15 residues. Germline CDR1 and CDR2: SGDLS and YYNGEE. V was trimmed by 6 bases and J by 4 bases, leaving 17 bases between them.

The chain recombines TRBV7-3 with TRBJ1-2; TRBD1 aligns across 8 bases. V was pared by 8 bases and J by 6 bases, with 8 bases of the junction left unmatched. CDR3 length: 13 amino acids. Germline CDR1 and CDR2: SGHTA and FQGTGA. CDR3 nucleotides: TGTGCCAGCGGCCCGGACAGGGATCATGGCTACACCTTC. Protein: CASGPDRDHGYTF. Variable domain in full (rest from reference TRBV7-3 and TRBJ1-2): GAGVSQTPSNKVTEKGKYVELRCDPISGHTALYWYRQSLGQGPEFLIYFQGTGAADDSGLPNDRFFAVRPEGSVSTLKIQRTERGDSAVYLCASGPDRDHGYTFGSGTRLTVV.